This T cell receptor (beta chain) was recorded in a study of cytomegalovirus exposure and HLA in healthy donors. The CDR3 runs 11 residues. The germline V gene has CDR1 MNHNS and CDR2 SASEGT. The primer mix had 60 Vbeta and 13 Jbeta primers. Only in-frame clones appear in the TCRdb table, and some are missing; sequencing was by immunoSEQ multiplex PCR. The table shows about 220,000 clones, with 80% to 85% occurring only once. Notes on the study in general: Versus the roughly 700-donor mean, an Asian-associated ancestry cluster reportedly showed fewer N-insertions in a later analysis.

As for this clone: Its antigen remains unidentified. Its ends do not fully match the called genes, so a read error is possible.

The TCR sequence derives from a boy aged 2-15 years in good health and CMV-seronegative. The chain is built from TRBV6-1 and TRBJ2-5, with 7 positions matching TRBD2. The sequenced sample consisted of PBMCs. The CDR3 DNA follows: TGTGCCAGCAGTGTTTCGGGGCGGGGGAACTTC. This translates into CASSVSGRGNF.